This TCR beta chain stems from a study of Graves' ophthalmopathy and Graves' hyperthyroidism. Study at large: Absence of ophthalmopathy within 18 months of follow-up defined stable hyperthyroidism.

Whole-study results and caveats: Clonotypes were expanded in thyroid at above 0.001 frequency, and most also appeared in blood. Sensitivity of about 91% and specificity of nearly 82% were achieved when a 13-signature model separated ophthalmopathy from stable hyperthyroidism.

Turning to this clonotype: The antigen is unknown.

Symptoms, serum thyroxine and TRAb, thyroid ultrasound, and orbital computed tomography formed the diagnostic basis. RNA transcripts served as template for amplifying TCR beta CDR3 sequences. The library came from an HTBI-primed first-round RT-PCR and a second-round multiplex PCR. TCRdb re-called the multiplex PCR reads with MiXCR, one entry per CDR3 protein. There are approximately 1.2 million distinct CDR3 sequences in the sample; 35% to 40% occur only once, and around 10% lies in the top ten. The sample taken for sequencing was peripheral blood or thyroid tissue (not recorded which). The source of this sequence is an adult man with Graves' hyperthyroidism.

The CDR3 region is CASRSQGHTGTEAFF. The CDR3 bases are TGTGCCAGCAGGTCACAGGGTCATACCGGCACTGAAGCTTTCTTT. The chain uses TRBV9 and TRBJ1-1; TRBD1 is a possible D gene (6 bases). Germline loops: CDR1 SGDLS, CDR2 YYNGEE. The CDR3 has 15 residues. Deletions cut 5 bases from V and 4 bases from J, with 18 bases between.